This TCR beta chain was retrieved from a study of long-term antiretroviral therapy in people with HIV. Germline V gene sequence: CDR1 MDHEN, CDR2 SYDVKM. The V gene lost 7 bases and the J gene lost 6 bases, with 10 bases spanning the gap. The CDR3 sequence is 12 residues long. Comments on this clone: Its antigen is as yet unknown.

Points from the study as a whole: Repertoires in HIV (unlike those of controls) had narrower CDR3 length ranges. Missing from the dataset were any data on ART adherence, viral resistance or therapy changes. Collection of the blood, which took place between about 2004 and 2018, possibly occurred under older ART regimens.

Assay version v3.0 of immunoSEQ was used, and it was run at survey level. Using immunoSEQ multiplex PCR, the repertoire was profiled, and TCRdb retains in-frame clones only, with some absent. The data contain approximately 21,000 clones, roughly 80% of them singletons. The chain couples TRBV28 to TRBJ1-5; D uncertain. The sequence was collected from a man aged 45-65 years with HIV. The sample in question was unsorted PBMCs, obtained 0.3 years after starting antiretroviral therapy. CDR3 region: CASTARVQPQHF. The CDR3 DNA reads as TGTGCCAGCACCGCGAGAGTTCAGCCCCAGCATTTT.